Sequencing of this TCR beta chain was carried out in a study of shared clonotypes between healthy human individuals. The study's findings and limits: It was observed that about 5% of naive CD4 clonotypes were shared across a handful of donors. The four-donor shared clonotypes exceeded non-shared clonotypes in generation probability, with non-shared ones scoring lower.

Researchers partitioned CD4+ cells into CD45RA+ naive and CD45RA-negative memory subsets. Trimming shortened V by 0 bases and J by 3 bases, and 5 bases separated the two germline ends. Germline values: CDR1 GTSNPN, CDR2 SVGIG (reference sequence). This CDR3 has 12 residues. Produced via immunoSEQ multiplex PCR; TCRdb's table is partial and in-frame only. The sample has about 1 million clones; around 76% are singletons. There are many counts of this clone. Antigen unknown. The TCR comes from a man aged 18 to 29 in good health. This chain uses TRBV30 with TRBJ1-1, with no clear D. Sequencing was done on a sample of memory CD4+ T cells sorted from blood. This sample's subset: CD45RA-negative fraction. This CDR3 reads CAWSVSYTEAFF. CDR3 coding DNA: TGTGCCTGGAGTGTGTCTTACACTGAAGCTTTCTTT.